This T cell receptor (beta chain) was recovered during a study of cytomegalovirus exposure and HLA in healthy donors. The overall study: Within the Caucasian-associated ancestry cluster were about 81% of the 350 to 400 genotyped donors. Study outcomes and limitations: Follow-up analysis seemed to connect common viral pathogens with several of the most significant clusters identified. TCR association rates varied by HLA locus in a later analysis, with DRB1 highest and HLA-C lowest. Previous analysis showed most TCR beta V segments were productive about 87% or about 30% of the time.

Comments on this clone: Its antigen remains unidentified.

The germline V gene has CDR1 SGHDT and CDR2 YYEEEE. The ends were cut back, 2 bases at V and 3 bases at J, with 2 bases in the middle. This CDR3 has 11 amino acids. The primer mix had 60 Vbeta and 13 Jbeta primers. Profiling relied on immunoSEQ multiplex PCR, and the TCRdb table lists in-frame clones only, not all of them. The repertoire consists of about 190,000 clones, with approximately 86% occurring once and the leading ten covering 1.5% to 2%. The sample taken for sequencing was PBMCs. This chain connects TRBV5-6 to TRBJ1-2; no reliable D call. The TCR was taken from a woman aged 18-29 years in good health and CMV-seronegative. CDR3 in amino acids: CASSFYYGYTF. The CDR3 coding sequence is TGTGCCAGCAGCTTCTACTATGGCTACACCTTC.